Below, 30 T cell receptor beta chains from the same sample are listed, as sequenced in a study of shared clonotypes between healthy human individuals. Generated by immunoSEQ multiplex PCR, the TCRdb table keeps only in-frame clones and is missing some. This repertoire shows 550,000 to 750,000 clones, about 90% found once; its top ten account for about 24%. As defined, naive CD8 cells were CD45RO-negative and positively selected for CCR7, with terminally differentiated effector memory CD45RA+ cells excluded. The sequenced sample was naive CD8+ T cells sorted from blood. These receptors originate from a man aged 25-40 years in good health.

The chain combines TRBV27 with TRBJ2-2, with 10 positions matching TRBD2. CDR3 length: 17 residues. Germline V CDR1 and CDR2: MNHEY, SMNVEV (reference sequence). V was pared by 2 bases and J by 4 bases, with 7 bases of the junction left unmatched. The CDR3 bases are TGTGCCAGCAGTTTACAGGTGGGACTAGCGACCACCGGGGAGCTGTTTTTT. Translating gives CASSLQVGLATTGELFF.

This clone was recorded once. The chain combines TRBV11-3 with TRBJ2-3, with D perhaps TRBD2 (5 bases). CDR1 SGHNT and CDR2 YENEEA come from the germline V gene. With 6 bases removed from V and 4 bases from J, the gap between germline ends came to 17 bases. CDR3 length: 15 amino acids. The chain's CDR3 is CASSRRSAEADTQYF. The DNA of the CDR3 is TGTGCCAGCAGTCGGCGATCAGCGGAGGCAGATACGCAGTATTTT.

Comment on this clone: The same CDR3 arises from other DNA sequences in this sample as well. The V call is TRBV5-1, the J call TRBJ2-7; D ambiguous. V was clipped by 3 bases and J by 0 bases, with 7 bases between them. The CDR3 runs to 13 residues. The germline gives CDR1 SGHRS, CDR2 YFSETQ. CDR3 nucleotides: TGCGCCAGCAGCTCGGGCAGCTCCTACGAGCAGTACTTC. Translating it yields CASSSGSSYEQYF.

V usage is TRBV6-5 and J usage is TRBJ2-2, with 9 bases lining up with TRBD1. Germline values: CDR1 MNHEY, CDR2 SVGAGI. This CDR3 is 15 amino acids long. J lost 6 bases, V lost 2 bases, and 4 bases had no gene match. For the CDR3, the DNA is TGTGCCAGCAGTTACGGGACAGGGCGGGCCGGGGAGCTGTTTTTT. Translation gives CASSYGTGRAGELFF.

The V gene is TRBV7-9, the J gene TRBJ1-2; 7 bases map to TRBD1. Germline CDR1 SEHNR, CDR2 FQNEAQ (reference sequence). This CDR3 region has 13 residues. V lost 5 bases and J lost 7; bases outside the gene matches: 7. This chain's CDR3 is CASSPGTVFGYTF. As DNA, the CDR3 is TGTGCCAGCAGCCCCGGGACAGTTTTTGGCTACACCTTC. Based on the CDR3 plus reference TRBV7-9 and TRBJ1-2, the full variable domain is DTGVSQNPRHKITKRGQNVTFRCDPISEHNRLYWYRQTLGQGPEFLTYFQNEAQLEKSRLLSDRFSAERPKGSFSTLEIQRTEQGDSAMYLCASSPGTVFGYTFGSGTRLTVV.

The rearrangement uses TRBV2 and TRBJ2-1, with TRBD2 matching 7 bases. V gave up 4 bases and J gave up 4 bases; unmatched junction bases: 10. CDR1 and CDR2 from the germline V gene are SNHLY and FYNNEI. The CDR3 runs 16 residues. For the CDR3, the DNA is TGTGCCAGCAGTGCTCCGGGGGGAGTAGCATACAATGAGCAGTTCTTC. Protein sequence: CASSAPGGVAYNEQFF.

In this sample, this clone turned up once. J is TRBJ2-7 and V is TRBV11-2; no reliable D call. This CDR3 region has 12 residues. The V and J ends lost 5 bases and 3 bases respectively, with 8 bases between them. CDR1 SGHAT and CDR2 FQNNGV come from the germline V gene. The CDR3 region has the DNA TGTGCCAGCAGCATCTGGAACTACGAGCAGTACTTC. Protein sequence: CASSIWNYEQYF. The full variable domain, rest sourced from reference TRBV11-2 and TRBJ2-7, is EAGVAQSPRYKIIEKRQSVAFWCNPISGHATLYWYQQILGQGPKLLIQFQNNGVVDDSQLPKDRFSAERLKGVDSTLKIQPAKLEDSAVYLCASSIWNYEQYFGPGTRLTVT.

This clone has only a few counts. This chain links TRBV28 with TRBJ1-1; 8 positions agree with TRBD1. This CDR3 has 16 residues. The V gene end was trimmed by 5 bases and the J gene end by 1 base; junction bases not matched to a gene: 9. Germline CDR1 is MDHEN and CDR2 is SYDVKM. The CDR3 spells CASSPNRGMGNTEAFF. In DNA, the CDR3 is TGTGCCAGCAGTCCGAACAGGGGGATGGGGAACACTGAAGCTTTCTTT. Looking up the rest from reference TRBV28 and TRBJ1-1 gives the full variable domain: DVKVTQSSRYLVKRTGEKVFLECVQDMDHENMFWYRQDPGLGLRLIYFSYDVKMKEKGDIPEGYSVSREKKERFSLILESASTNQTSMYLCASSPNRGMGNTEAFFGQGTRLTVV.

The rearrangement uses TRBV7-9 and TRBJ2-7, with D uncertain. The length of the CDR3 is 13 residues. Germline V gene sequence: CDR1 SEHNR, CDR2 FQNEAQ (reference sequence). Trimming cost V 1 base and J 5 bases, with 9 bases left between them. In nucleotides, the CDR3 is TGTGCCAGCAGCTTAGAGGTCTCGGACGAGCAGTACTTC. Its protein product is CASSLEVSDEQYF.

The V and J genes are TRBV28 and TRBJ2-2; D call uncertain. The germline gives CDR1 MDHEN, CDR2 SYDVKM. Trimming shortened V by 6 bases and J by 2 bases, and 16 bases separated the two germline ends. This CDR3 contains 16 residues. CDR3 sequence reads: CASSYIPGSNTGELFF. Written as DNA, the CDR3 is TGTGCCAGCAGCTATATCCCCGGTAGCAACACCGGGGAGCTGTTTTTT.

The chain links TRBV6-5 to TRBJ1-4, with TRBD1 matching 7 bases. V shed 4 bases and J 8 bases; nucleotides not matched to a gene: 7. CDR1 and CDR2 (germline): MNHEY, SVGAGI. This CDR3 comprises 14 residues. This CDR3 is CASSSGTVREKLFF. In DNA, the CDR3 is TGTGCCAGCAGTTCCGGGACAGTACGGGAAAAACTGTTTTTT.

V is TRBV6-6 and J is TRBJ2-7; D remains ambiguous. CDR1 and CDR2 from the germline V gene are MNHNY and SVGAGI (reference sequence). V was pared by 2 bases and J by 4 bases, with 12 bases between. This CDR3 has 14 residues. The CDR3 nucleotides read TGTGCCAGCAGTTACAATGGTGCTGAATACGAGCAGTACTTC. It codes for CASSYNGAEYEQYF.

The rearrangement joins TRBV30 to TRBJ2-3; TRBD2 agrees at 10 bases. Per the germline V gene, CDR1 is GTSNPN and CDR2 is SVGIG (reference sequence). CDR3 size: 15 residues. CDR3 sequence: CAASGSAGWADTQYF. CDR3 bases: TGTGCGGCTAGCGGGAGTGCGGGCTGGGCAGATACGCAGTATTTT.

The genes are TRBV6-6 and TRBJ2-1; perhaps TRBD1 as D (5 bases). The V gene's germline CDR1 is MNHNY and CDR2 SVGAGI (reference sequence). The CDR3 has 16 residues. V gave up 7 bases and J gave up 1 base, with 17 bases separating them. The DNA of the CDR3 is TGTGCCAGCACCCATACAGGAGCCAGATCCTACAATGAGCAGTTCTTC. Encoded protein: CASTHTGARSYNEQFF.

The chain recombines TRBV11-2 with TRBJ2-7; TRBD1 aligns across 9 bases. CDR1 and CDR2 from the germline V gene are SGHAT and FQNNGV. There are 14 residues in the CDR3. V shed 1 base, J shed 4 bases, and the junction held 2 bases outside the gene matches. This CDR3 reads CASSLGQGEYEQYF. CDR3 DNA: TGTGCCAGCAGCTTAGGACAGGGGGAATACGAGCAGTACTTC.

V is TRBV19 and J is TRBJ2-3; 7 nucleotides align to TRBD2. With V trimmed by 6 bases and J by 5 bases, 20 bases remained unmatched. CDR1 and CDR2 (germline): LNHDA, SQIVND (reference sequence). The length of the CDR3 is 18 residues. The CDR3 DNA reads as TGTGCCAGTAGCCACCGTAGCTGGGAGGGAGCCGAGGGAGATACGCAGTATTTT. Its translation is CASSHRSWEGAEGDTQYF.

This chain uses TRBV11-2 with TRBJ2-5; no clear D gene. CDR1 and CDR2 (germline): SGHAT, FQNNGV. The CDR3 extends over 12 amino acids. Trimming cost V 3 bases and J 5 bases, with 7 bases left between them. The CDR3 sequence is CASSFIGETQYF. The CDR3 DNA follows: TGTGCCAGCAGCTTTATCGGGGAGACCCAGTACTTC. Full variable domain (remainder filled in from reference TRBV11-2 and TRBJ2-5): EAGVAQSPRYKIIEKRQSVAFWCNPISGHATLYWYQQILGQGPKLLIQFQNNGVVDDSQLPKDRFSAERLKGVDSTLKIQPAKLEDSAVYLCASSFIGETQYFGPGTRLLVL.

The chain uses TRBV29-1 and TRBJ2-7; TRBD1 matches at 9 bases. Germline V gives CDR1 SQVTM, CDR2 ANQGSEA. The CDR3 totals 14 residues. The V and J ends lost 1 base and 2 bases, in that order; junction bases with no gene match: 3. The CDR3 loop is CSVEGGDRAYEQYF. The CDR3 DNA sequence: TGCAGCGTTGAAGGGGGGGACAGGGCCTACGAGCAGTACTTC.

With respect to this clone: At the DNA level, this CDR3 is encoded by other sequences in the same sample as well. The chain employs TRBV7-9 and TRBJ2-7; D is undetermined. The germline CDR1 and CDR2 sequences are SEHNR and FQNEAQ (reference sequence). V was pared by 1 base and J by 4 bases, with 8 bases between. This CDR3 is 13 amino acids long. As DNA, the CDR3 is TGTGCCAGCAGCTTAGAGGGTCCTTACGAGCAGTACTTC. Its translation: CASSLEGPYEQYF.

The rearrangement joins TRBV11-2 to TRBJ2-7; 11 positions match TRBD1. In germline, CDR1 is SGHAT, CDR2 FQNNGV. CDR3 length equals 15 residues. J lost 3 bases, V lost 4 bases, and 5 bases had no gene match. This CDR3 is CASSYGTGGGYEQYF. CDR3 in DNA: TGTGCCAGCAGCTACGGGACAGGGGGAGGCTACGAGCAGTACTTC.

For this clone: The same CDR3 arises from other DNA sequences in this sample as well. This sequence joins TRBV6-5 and TRBJ2-3; D is undetermined. Germline V gives CDR1 MNHEY, CDR2 SVGAGI. The CDR3 spans 11 residues. V lost 7 bases and J lost 4, with 6 bases in between. CDR3 nucleotides: TGTGCCAGCATGGGTGCAGATACGCAGTATTTT. Protein: CASMGADTQYF.

V usage is TRBV9 and J usage is TRBJ2-7; 8 nucleotides agree with TRBD1. Germline CDR1 is SGDLS and CDR2 is YYNGEE. Germline trimming cut 4 bases from V and 4 bases from J; bases unmatched to any gene: 19. The CDR3 extends over 18 amino acids. The CDR3 reads CASSPEAGRGQASYEQYF. CDR3 DNA: TGTGCCAGCAGCCCCGAAGCGGGCCGGGGACAGGCATCGTACGAGCAGTACTTC.

The chain recombines TRBV9 with TRBJ2-5, with 12 nucleotides matching TRBD2. The CDR3 has 14 residues. The germline V gene has CDR1 SGDLS and CDR2 YYNGEE. V was clipped by 5 bases and J by 3 bases; unmatched bases: 2. The CDR3 spells CASSLAGGEETQYF. CDR3 nucleotides: TGTGCCAGCAGTCTAGCGGGAGGGGAAGAGACCCAGTACTTC.

The table lists this clone with a count of one. CDR3 sequence reads: CASSQSPGTGLAYEQYF. The CDR3 DNA sequence: TGTGCCAGCAGCCAAAGTCCCGGGACAGGGCTCGCCTACGAGCAGTACTTC. This chain connects TRBV7-8 to TRBJ2-7; 9 positions match TRBD1. This CDR3 is 17 amino acids long. V was pared by 5 bases and J by 2 bases, with 13 bases of the junction left unmatched. Per germline, CDR1 SGHVS and CDR2 FQNEAQ.

The gene calls are TRBV6-6 and TRBJ2-7; D is unclear. The ends were cut back, 8 bases at V and 9 bases at J, with 20 bases in the middle. CDR1 is MNHNY, CDR2 SVGAGI, per germline (reference sequence). The CDR3 runs to 13 residues. The CDR3 region has the DNA TGTGCCAGCTCAGGACCGACCTACGAAGGGCAGTACTTC. Translating gives CASSGPTYEGQYF.

The chain has TRBV4-1 and TRBJ2-7; 8 bases fit TRBD1. This CDR3 comprises 15 residues. V shed 3 bases, J shed 5 bases, and the junction held 9 bases outside the gene matches. The germline CDR1 and CDR2 sequences are MGHRA and YSYEKL. CDR3 nucleotide sequence: TGCGCCAGCAGCCATGCCGGGACAGGTGACCACGAGCAGTACTTC. This encodes CASSHAGTGDHEQYF.

This chain links TRBV18 with TRBJ2-1, with TRBD1 matching 9 bases. Germline V gene data show CDR1 as KGHSH and CDR2 as LQKENI. This CDR3 has 15 residues. The V gene end was trimmed by 3 bases and the J gene end by 5 bases; junction bases not matched to a gene: 5. CDR3 DNA sequence: TGTGCCAGCTCACCTCGAGACAGGGGGAACAATGAGCAGTTCTTC. Amino acids: CASSPRDRGNNEQFF.

The rearrangement uses TRBV6-6 and TRBJ1-1; TRBD1 is a possible D gene (5 bases). V shed 8 bases and J shed 4 bases, with 20 bases lying between them. This CDR3 has 15 residues. Germline-derived CDR1 and CDR2 are MNHNY and SVGAGI (reference sequence). The CDR3 sequence: CASSVGGESGTEAFF. CDR3 nucleotides: TGTGCCAGCTCCGTTGGGGGGGAGTCAGGCACTGAAGCTTTCTTT.

The chain is built from TRBV7-9 and TRBJ2-1; D gene ambiguous. Trimming pared 6 bases from V and 5 bases from J, leaving 17 bases between. CDR3 length equals 15 residues. Germline CDR1 is SEHNR and CDR2 is FQNEAQ (reference sequence). The CDR3: CASRMSMSEHNEQFF. In nucleotides, the CDR3 is TGTGCCAGCAGGATGTCTATGTCGGAGCACAATGAGCAGTTCTTC. The full variable domain, rest sourced from reference TRBV7-9 and TRBJ2-1, is DTGVSQNPRHKITKRGQNVTFRCDPISEHNRLYWYRQTLGQGPEFLTYFQNEAQLEKSRLLSDRFSAERPKGSFSTLEIQRTEQGDSAMYLCASRMSMSEHNEQFFGPGTRLTVL.

This clone was seen more than once but under ten times. V and J are TRBV2 and TRBJ1-1, with TRBD1 matching 9 bases. The V gene end was trimmed by 6 bases and the J gene end by 2 bases; junction bases not matched to a gene: 10. In germline, CDR1 is SNHLY, CDR2 FYNNEI. The CDR3 loop spans 16 amino acids. CDR3 sequence reads: CASRAGTGLHNTEAFF. CDR3 sequence (DNA): TGTGCCAGCAGAGCCGGGACAGGGCTGCATAACACTGAAGCTTTCTTT.